Listed here are 25 T cell receptor beta chains from one sample, sequenced in a study of post-analysis software for immune sequencing data. cDNA libraries of TCR beta carried unique molecular identifiers. Each CDR3 protein gets one entry after TCRdb re-called the PCR reads with MiXCR. The table lists hundreds of thousands of distinct CDR3 sequences, 25% to 30% of them singletons, with more than 0.55% in the top ten. These receptors' antigens are unknown. The study, taken as a whole, reports: Patients showed TRBV5-6, TRBV5-1 and TRBV20-1 among four to six TRBV segments more frequent than in controls.

The specimen sequenced was blood. The source is a girl aged 10 to 17 with multiple sclerosis.

This clonotype was counted at least ten times. This chain connects TRBV29-1 to TRBJ2-4; D possibly corresponds to TRBD1 (5 bases). Germline loops: CDR1 SQVTM, CDR2 ANQGSEA. The V end was cut by 4 bases, the J end by 8 bases, with 21 bases between. The CDR3 consists of 15 residues. The CDR3 DNA reads as TGCAGCGTTGGGTCGGTGGCAGGGTGGCAGTACATTCAGTACTTC. Amino acids: CSVGSVAGWQYIQYF.

This clonotype was observed a few times. The J gene is TRBJ1-1, the V gene TRBV6-5, with D perhaps matching TRBD1 (5 bases). The V gene lost 0 bases and the J gene lost 8 bases, with 16 bases spanning the gap. The CDR3 covers 15 residues. The germline V gene has CDR1 MNHEY and CDR2 SVGAGI. CDR3 amino acids: CASSYSGHSSIEAFF. CDR3 in DNA: TGTGCCAGCAGTTACTCTGGACATTCTTCAATCGAAGCTTTCTTT.

As to this clonotype: The CDR3 does not close with the conserved phenylalanine or tryptophan, likely indicating a read error. The chain employs TRBV29-1 and TRBJ2-1; 7 nucleotides align to TRBD1. The CDR3 totals 12 residues. The V and J ends lost 7 bases and 3 bases, in that order; junction bases with no gene match: 3. Germline V gene data show CDR1 as SQVTM and CDR2 as ANQGSEA. The CDR3 spells CSADRVYNEQFV. Here the CDR3 DNA reads TGCAGCGCCGACAGGGTCTACAATGAGCAGTTCGTC.

This clonotype appeared once. The CDR3 DNA is TGTGCCAGCAGCTCCCTCAAGAGGAATGAGCAGTTCTTC. It is translated as CASSSLKRNEQFF. The rearrangement uses TRBV7-8 and TRBJ2-1; D remains unclear. The V and J ends lost 4 bases and 7 bases respectively, with 11 bases between them. Germline-derived CDR1 and CDR2 are SGHVS and FQNEAQ. This CDR3 spans 13 amino acids.

The chain combines TRBV2 with TRBJ2-1; D remains unclear. Germline V gives CDR1 SNHLY, CDR2 FYNNEI. Deletions cut 8 bases from V and 4 bases from J, with 15 bases between. CDR3 length equals 14 residues. CDR3 DNA sequence: TGTGCCAGCCATACCGAGCCCGGATACAATGAGCAGTTCTTC. It encodes CASHTEPGYNEQFF.

This clonotype was detected ten times or more. The CDR3 sequence: CAITSNGAGSSGANVLTF. DNA for the CDR3: TGTGCCATCACCTCAAACGGGGCAGGTAGCTCTGGGGCCAACGTCCTGACTTTC. This chain connects TRBV10-3 to TRBJ2-6, with D perhaps assigned TRBD1 or TRBD2 (5 bases each). V was clipped by 7 bases and J by 0 bases, with 19 bases between them. The CDR3 runs to 18 residues. The V gene's germline CDR1 is ENHRY and CDR2 SYGVKD.

This chain links TRBV5-1 with TRBJ2-1; D gene ambiguous. The germline V and J ends were trimmed by 0 bases and 6 bases, with 7 bases remaining between them. The CDR3 covers 13 residues. From germline, CDR1 is SGHRS and CDR2 YFSETQ. The CDR3 DNA reads as TGCGCCAGCAGCTTGGCCCTCCGCAATGAGCAGTTCTTC. Translation gives CASSLALRNEQFF.

This clonotype has just a few counts. This chain joins TRBV6-2 or TRBV6-3 and TRBJ2-1; D may be TRBD2 (6 bases). The ends were cut back, 0 bases at V and 0 bases at J, with 15 bases in the middle. Germline assignment: CDR1 MNHEY and CDR2 SVGEGT. CDR3 length: 18 residues. The CDR3 DNA sequence: TGTGCCAGCAGTTACTCTTTGGGGGAGGTCAGCTCCTACAATGAGCAGTTCTTC. Translated, it gives CASSYSLGEVSSYNEQFF.

Comment on this clonotype: The junction departs from germline at one end; a sequencing error may be responsible. V and J are TRBV2 and TRBJ2-1; D is perhaps TRBD1 or TRBD2 (6 bases each). CDR3 length: 13 residues. Germline CDR1 and CDR2: SNHLY and FYNNEI. CDR3 residues: CASSELGGNERFF. As DNA, the CDR3 is TGTGCCAGCAGTGAACTGGGGGGCAATGAGCGGTTCTTC.

Only a few counts were recorded for this clonotype. The chain couples TRBV7-9 to TRBJ2-1; the match to TRBD2 covers 10 bases. CDR1 is SEHNR, CDR2 FQNEAQ, per germline (reference sequence). V was clipped by 6 bases and J by 8 bases; unmatched bases: 7. The CDR3 length is 14 residues. In DNA form, the CDR3 reads TGTGCCAGCAGTAAACTAGCGGGATGGGATGAGCAGTTCTTC. Amino acids: CASSKLAGWDEQFF.

This CDR3 reads CSVGPQSSQNTQYF. CDR3 nucleotides: TGCAGCGTCGGGCCTCAGTCCTCACAGAATACGCAGTATTTT. V usage is TRBV29-1 and J usage is TRBJ2-3; D remains ambiguous. The germline V and J ends were trimmed by 6 bases and 7 bases, with 20 bases remaining between them. Looked up from germline, CDR1 is SQVTM and CDR2 is ANQGSEA. This CDR3 contains 14 residues.

This clonotype was detected a few times. In DNA form, the CDR3 reads TGTGCCACCAGCAGAGATTGGGTTAGGCCCCAGCATTTT. It translates to CATSRDWVRPQHF. V is TRBV15 and J is TRBJ1-5; D unresolved. The CDR3 is 13 residues long. The V gene lost 0 bases and the J gene lost 9 bases, with 9 bases spanning the gap. Germline V gives CDR1 LNHNV, CDR2 YYDKDF (reference sequence).

V gene TRBV11-2 combines with J gene TRBJ2-1; D uncertain. CDR1 is SGHAT, CDR2 FQNNGV, per germline. Deletions cut 4 bases from V and 4 bases from J, with 14 bases between. The CDR3 has 15 amino acids. DNA for the CDR3: TGTGCCAGCAGCTGGAATGTGGGATTTTACAATGAGCAGTTCTTC. Its translation is CASSWNVGFYNEQFF.

The table lists this clonotype with a few counts. The chain couples TRBV6-2 or TRBV6-3 to TRBJ2-1; 7 positions match TRBD2. This CDR3 spans 15 amino acids. Germline assignment: CDR1 MNHEY and CDR2 SVGEGT. The V and J ends lost 6 bases and 2 bases, in that order; junction bases with no gene match: 7. CDR3 sequence: CASSLRDYTYNEQFF. The CDR3 bases are TGTGCCAGCAGCCTCCGGGACTACACCTACAATGAGCAGTTCTTC.

About this clonotype: This could be a read error, since a much larger clone is one nucleotide away. This chain connects TRBV13 to TRBJ2-5; unclear D gene. The tail of the sequence fits TRBJ2-7 better, so the J call may be wrong. This CDR3 contains 15 residues. Germline loops: CDR1 PRHDT, CDR2 FYEKMQ (reference sequence). The CDR3 sequence: CASSLGSQAGYEQYF. In DNA form, the CDR3 reads TGTGCCAGCAGCTTAGGTAGCCAAGCAGGCTACGAGCAGTACTTC.

The chain carries TRBV20-1 and TRBJ2-7, with TRBD2 matching 8 bases. CDR3 length: 14 amino acids. With 2 bases clipped from V and 5 bases from J, the junction kept 8 bases outside the gene matches. Germline-derived CDR1 and CDR2 are DFQATT and SNEGSKA (reference sequence). CDR3 DNA: TGCAGTGCTAGATTGGCGGGAGGATTTAACGAGCAGTACTTC. It specifies CSARLAGGFNEQYF.

The chain has TRBV20-1 and TRBJ2-7, with 7 bases aligning to TRBD1. The CDR3 has 14 residues. Germline values: CDR1 DFQATT, CDR2 SNEGSKA (reference sequence). The V gene end was trimmed by 5 bases and the J gene end by 5 bases; junction bases not matched to a gene: 12. CDR3 residues: CSAASATGWDEQYF. The CDR3 region has the DNA TGCAGTGCTGCCTCCGCGACAGGGTGGGACGAGCAGTACTTC.

J is TRBJ2-5 and V is TRBV6-6, with D possibly matching TRBD1 (5 bases). The J call could be wrong; TRBJ2-7 is a better fit for the DNA end. Germline CDR1 and CDR2: MNHNY and SVGAGI (reference sequence). The CDR3 length is 13 residues. The CDR3 DNA reads TGTGCCAGCAGTTATTTAGGGGTGGGCGAGCAGTACTTC. It translates to CASSYLGVGEQYF.

This clonotype showed up just a few times. This chain links TRBV6-5 with TRBJ2-7, with 9 bases identical to TRBD1. The length of the CDR3 is 14 residues. V gave up 6 bases and J gave up 5 bases; unmatched junction bases: 8. The germline gives CDR1 MNHEY, CDR2 SVGAGI. CDR3 amino acids: CASSPTGDRDEQYF. CDR3 DNA: TGTGCCAGCAGCCCAACAGGGGACAGGGACGAGCAGTACTTC.

The CDR3 DNA follows: TGCAGTGCTAGGCTTAATGAGCAGTTCTTC. It yields the protein CSARLNEQFF. This rearrangement joins TRBV20-1 to TRBJ2-1; no firm D call. The CDR3 loop spans 10 amino acids. Germline lookup yields CDR1 DFQATT and CDR2 SNEGSKA (reference sequence). The ends were cut back, 3 bases at V and 7 bases at J, with 4 bases in the middle.

This clonotype came up a few times. This chain links TRBV28 with TRBJ2-5, with D unresolved. This CDR3 contains 12 residues. V lost 6 bases and J 5 bases, leaving 10 bases between the germline ends. CDR1 is MDHEN and CDR2 is SYDVKM in the germline V gene. DNA for the CDR3: TGTGCCAGCAGAAGAAGTGGGGAGACCCAGTACTTC. The encoded protein is CASRRSGETQYF. Drawing the rest from reference TRBV28 and TRBJ2-5, the complete variable domain is DVKVTQSSRYLVKRTGEKVFLECVQDMDHENMFWYRQDPGLGLRLIYFSYDVKMKEKGDIPEGYSVSREKKERFSLILESASTNQTSMYLCASRRSGETQYFGPGTRLLVL.

The chain joins TRBV7-2 to TRBJ2-6; 10 bases are shared with TRBD1. V lost 4 bases to trimming and J lost 0 bases; unmatched junction nucleotides: 6. CDR3 length: 18 amino acids. In germline, CDR1 is SGHTA, CDR2 FQGNSA. CDR3 protein: CASSSTWDRGSGANVLTF. The DNA for the CDR3 is TGTGCCAGCAGCTCGACTTGGGACAGGGGCTCTGGGGCCAACGTCCTGACTTTC.

The J gene is TRBJ1-5, the V gene TRBV20-1; D call uncertain. The V end lost 3 bases, the J end lost 5 bases, and 8 bases lay between the germline ends. The CDR3 totals 12 residues. CDR1 and CDR2 (germline): DFQATT, SNEGSKA (reference sequence). This CDR3 reads CSASLSDQPQHF. Here the CDR3 DNA reads TGCAGTGCTAGTTTGAGCGATCAGCCCCAGCATTTT.

This clonotype was observed a few times. The V call is TRBV7-2, the J call TRBJ2-1; perhaps D is TRBD1 or TRBD2 (5 bases each). Trimming pared 2 bases from V and 1 base from J, leaving 18 bases between. The CDR3 length is 18 residues. Germline-derived CDR1 and CDR2 are SGHTA and FQGNSA. The CDR3 is CASSLRGEGPLSYNEQFF. In DNA form, the CDR3 reads TGTGCCAGCAGCTTACGGGGCGAGGGCCCTCTTTCCTACAATGAGCAGTTCTTC.

The count of this clonotype is one. The chain joins TRBV9 to TRBJ2-1; 7 nucleotides align to TRBD1. The CDR3 sequence is 15 residues long. V dropped 3 bases and J dropped 1; count of bases not matched to a gene: 4. Germline loops: CDR1 SGDLS, CDR2 YYNGEE. In DNA, the CDR3 is TGTGCCAGCAGCGACAGGGGACGGTCCTACAATGAGCAGTTCTTC. This translates into CASSDRGRSYNEQFF.